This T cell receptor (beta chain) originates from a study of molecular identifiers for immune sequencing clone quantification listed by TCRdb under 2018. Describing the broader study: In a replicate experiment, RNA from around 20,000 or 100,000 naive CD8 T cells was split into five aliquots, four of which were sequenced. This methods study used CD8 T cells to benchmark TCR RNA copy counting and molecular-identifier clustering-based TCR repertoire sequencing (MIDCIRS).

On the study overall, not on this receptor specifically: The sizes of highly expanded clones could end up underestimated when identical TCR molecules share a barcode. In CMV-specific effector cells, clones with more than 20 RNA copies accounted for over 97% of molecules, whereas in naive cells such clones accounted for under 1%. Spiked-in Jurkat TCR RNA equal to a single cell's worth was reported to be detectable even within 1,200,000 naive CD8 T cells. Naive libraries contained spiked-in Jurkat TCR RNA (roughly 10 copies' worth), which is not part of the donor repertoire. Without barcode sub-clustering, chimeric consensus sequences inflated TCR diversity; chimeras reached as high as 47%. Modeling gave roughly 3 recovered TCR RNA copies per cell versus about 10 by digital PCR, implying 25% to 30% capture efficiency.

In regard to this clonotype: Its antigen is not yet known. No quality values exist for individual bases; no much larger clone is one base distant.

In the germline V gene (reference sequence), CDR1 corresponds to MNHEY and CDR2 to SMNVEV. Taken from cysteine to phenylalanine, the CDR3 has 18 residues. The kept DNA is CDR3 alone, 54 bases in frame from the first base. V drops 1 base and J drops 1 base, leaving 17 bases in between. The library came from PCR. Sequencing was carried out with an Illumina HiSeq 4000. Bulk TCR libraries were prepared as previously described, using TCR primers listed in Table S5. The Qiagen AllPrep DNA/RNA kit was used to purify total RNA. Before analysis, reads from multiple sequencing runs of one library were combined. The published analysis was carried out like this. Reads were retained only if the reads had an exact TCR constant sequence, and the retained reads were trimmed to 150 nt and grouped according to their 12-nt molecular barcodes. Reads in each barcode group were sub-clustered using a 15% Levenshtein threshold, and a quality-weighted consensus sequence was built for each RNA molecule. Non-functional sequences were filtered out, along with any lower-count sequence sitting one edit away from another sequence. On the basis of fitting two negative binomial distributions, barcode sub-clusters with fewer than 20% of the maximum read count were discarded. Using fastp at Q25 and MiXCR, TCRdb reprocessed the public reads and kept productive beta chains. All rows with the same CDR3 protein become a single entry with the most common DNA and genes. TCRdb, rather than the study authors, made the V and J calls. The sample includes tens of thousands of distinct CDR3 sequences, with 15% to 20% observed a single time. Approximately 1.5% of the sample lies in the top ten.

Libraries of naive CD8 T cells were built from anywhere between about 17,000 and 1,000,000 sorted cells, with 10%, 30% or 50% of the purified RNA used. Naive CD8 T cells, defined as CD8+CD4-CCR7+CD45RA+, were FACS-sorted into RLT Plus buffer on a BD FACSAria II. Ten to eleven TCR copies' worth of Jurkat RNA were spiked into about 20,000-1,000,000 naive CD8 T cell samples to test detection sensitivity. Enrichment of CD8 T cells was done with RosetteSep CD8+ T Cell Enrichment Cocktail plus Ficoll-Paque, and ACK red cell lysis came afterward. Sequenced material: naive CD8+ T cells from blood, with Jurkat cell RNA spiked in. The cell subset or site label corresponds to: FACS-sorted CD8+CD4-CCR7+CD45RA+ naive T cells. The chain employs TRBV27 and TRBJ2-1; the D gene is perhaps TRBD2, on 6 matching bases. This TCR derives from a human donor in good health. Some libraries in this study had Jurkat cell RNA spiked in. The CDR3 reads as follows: CASSLYPPLAISYNEQFF. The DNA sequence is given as TGTGCCAGCAGTTTATACCCCCCTCTAGCGATTTCCTACAATGAGCAGTTCTTC.